This T cell receptor beta chain derives from a study of blood T cell repertoires in COVID-19. Authors' data handling: Quantification of nucleated cells was approximated via reference gene primer amplification. The repertoire was sequenced with immunoSEQ multiplex PCR; TCRdb's copy has only in-frame clones and lacks some. V and J calls and clone size follow that table, whereas D and trimming were derived from the DNA. The data hold about 210,000 clones, with more than 70% observed a single time. The study recruited people aged roughly 18 to 89 years across under 25 US areas. Participants reported their clinical history, and cohort assignment relied on those reports. Donors in Cohort 3 who had recovered were those with two negative PCRs, healthcare professional clearance, or resolution of their symptoms. The sequencing input was PBMCs or T cells enriched from blood (not recorded which). The source is a woman aged 18-29 years who had recovered from COVID-19.

The CDR3 nucleotides are TGTGCTAGTGGTAGGGGACTAGCGTTAACAGATACGCAGTATTTT. Translated, it gives CASGRGLALTDTQYF. The chain uses TRBV12-5 and TRBJ2-3; 10 bases agree with TRBD2. Germline V gene lookup returns CDR1 LGHNT and CDR2 FRNRAP. The V and J ends lost 5 bases and 3 bases, in that order; junction bases with no gene match: 5. This CDR3 is 15 amino acids long.